This T cell receptor beta chain was captured in a study of blood T cell repertoires in COVID-19. Profiling relied on immunoSEQ multiplex PCR, and the TCRdb table lists in-frame clones only, not all of them. The table has roughly 230,000 clones, roughly four fifths seen once. Participants, roughly 18 to 90 years old, spanned under 25 US areas. Clinical history as reported by participants underpinned cohort assignment. The CDR3 has 15 amino acids. Germline assignment: CDR1 LNHDA and CDR2 SQIVND (reference sequence). V lost 1 base and J lost 4, with 8 bases in between. The TCR comes from a woman aged 55-75 years who had recovered from COVID-19. The rearrangement uses TRBV19 and TRBJ1-6; D is unclear. The sample was PBMCs or T cells enriched from blood (not recorded which). CDR3 sequence (DNA): TGTGCCAGTAGTATAGTAAACGGTTATAATTCACCCCTCCACTTT. Amino acids: CASSIVNGYNSPLHF.